What follows are 13 T cell receptor beta chains derived from one specimen sequenced in a study of blood T cell repertoires in COVID-19. Profiling relied on immunoSEQ multiplex PCR, and the TCRdb table lists in-frame clones only, not all of them. The top ten clones hold around 20% of a sample with around 70,000 clones, roughly three quarters of them seen once. Sequenced input: peripheral blood. The receptors originated from a man between 65 and 80 years old with acute or convalescent COVID-19.

The genes are TRBV18 and TRBJ1-3; TRBD1 aligns across 7 bases. V lost 5 bases, J lost 1 base, and 8 bases stayed unmatched. Per the germline V gene, CDR1 is KGHSH and CDR2 is LQKENI. The CDR3 extends over 16 amino acids. CDR3 protein: CASSSRGADSGNTIYF. The CDR3 coding sequence is TGTGCCAGCTCATCCAGGGGGGCTGATTCTGGAAACACCATATATTTT.

This chain joins TRBV7-8 and TRBJ1-5, with D uncertain. V was clipped by 5 bases and J by 2 bases, with 7 bases between them. There are 13 residues in the CDR3. Germline V gene sequence: CDR1 SGHVS, CDR2 FQNEAQ. In nucleotides, the CDR3 is TGTGCCAGCAGCCGTCGGGGCAATCAGCCCCAGCATTTT. The encoded protein is CASSRRGNQPQHF.

The chain recombines TRBV9 with TRBJ2-1, with 15 bases fitting TRBD2. This CDR3 is built from 19 residues. The V gene's germline CDR1 is SGDLS and CDR2 YYNGEE. Trimming at V came to 0 bases and at J to 5 bases, leaving 9 bases not matched to a gene. The CDR3 here is CASSVDAGTSGRYHNEQFF. CDR3 in DNA: TGTGCCAGCAGCGTAGATGCGGGGACTAGCGGGAGGTACCACAATGAGCAGTTCTTC.

This chain joins TRBV6-1 and TRBJ2-2, with unresolved D. Between the trimmed V and J ends, which lost 3 bases and 4 bases, there was a span of 3 bases. This CDR3 contains 12 residues. CDR1 is MNHNS, CDR2 SASEGT, per germline. The CDR3 sequence: CASSDSTGELFF. The DNA of the CDR3 is TGTGCCAGCAGTGACAGCACCGGGGAGCTGTTTTTT.

V and J are TRBV7-9 and TRBJ2-1, with 15 bases fitting TRBD2. Trimming removed 2 bases from V and 5 bases from J; junction bases left unmatched: 10. Germline CDR1 is SEHNR and CDR2 is FQNEAQ (reference sequence). The CDR3 consists of 19 residues. The CDR3 DNA reads TGTGCCAGCAGCTTATTTGGACTAGCGGGAGGGCCGAAGGACAATGAGCAGTTCTTC. Protein: CASSLFGLAGGPKDNEQFF.

This clone was recorded at least ten times. The chain has TRBV4-2 and TRBJ2-7, with 14 bases aligning to TRBD2. The V and J ends lost 1 base and 3 bases, in that order; junction bases with no gene match: 2. CDR1 and CDR2 from the germline V gene are LGHNA and YNFKEQ. The CDR3 is 16 amino acids. The CDR3 here is CASSQGGTSGSYEQYF. The CDR3 bases are TGTGCCAGCAGCCAAGGTGGGACTAGCGGGAGCTACGAGCAGTACTTC.

This clone was detected a few times. The rearrangement links TRBV27 to TRBJ1-1, with 7 nucleotides matching TRBD1. The germline V gene encodes CDR1 MNHEY and CDR2 SMNVEV (reference sequence). The CDR3 runs 15 residues. Losses at the gene ends were 5 bases for V and 1 base for J; bases not matched to a gene: 7. In DNA form, the CDR3 reads TGTGCCAGCAGTCTCGGGACAGCGAGGAACACTGAAGCTTTCTTT. Its protein is CASSLGTARNTEAFF.

This sequence joins TRBV12-5 and TRBJ2-3; D is undetermined. This CDR3 has 13 amino acids. Germline CDR1 and CDR2: LGHNT and FRNRAP. The V gene lost 1 base and the J gene lost 5 bases, with 7 bases spanning the gap. CDR3 residues: CASGLESQDTQYF. CDR3 DNA: TGTGCTAGTGGTTTGGAATCCCAAGATACGCAGTATTTT.

This clone has a handful of counts. CDR3 coding DNA: TGTGCCAGCAGCTTGTCGGCAGGAGGGCACGTGCAGTTCTTC. This translates into CASSLSAGGHVQFF. The V gene is TRBV5-4, the J gene TRBJ2-1; the D gene is possibly TRBD2 (6 bases). The V and J ends lost 1 base and 12 bases respectively, with 17 bases between them. Germline V gives CDR1 SGHNT, CDR2 YYREEE (reference sequence). The CDR3 spans 14 residues.

This chain links TRBV6-1 with TRBJ2-1; 7 bases match TRBD1. The CDR3 contains 13 residues. CDR1 and CDR2 from the germline V gene are MNHNS and SASEGT. Trimming at V came to 3 bases and at J to 8 bases, leaving 4 bases not matched to a gene. The CDR3 loop reads CASSDATGYEQFF. DNA for the CDR3: TGTGCCAGCAGTGACGCGACAGGGTATGAGCAGTTCTTC.

The CDR3 bases are TGCAGCGTGGGGGCGAATGGAAACACCATATATTTT. This sequence encodes CSVGANGNTIYF. The gene calls are TRBV29-1 and TRBJ1-3; a possible D gene is TRBD1 (6 bases). Deletions cut 6 bases from V and 3 bases from J, with 9 bases between. CDR1 and CDR2 (germline): SQVTM, ANQGSEA. CDR3 size: 12 residues.

The CDR3 DNA is TGTGCCAGCAGCTTAGGAGGGGAGGGGAGTCAGCCCCAGCATTTT. It is translated as CASSLGGEGSQPQHF. This sequence joins TRBV7-9 and TRBJ1-5, with D possibly being TRBD1 (5 bases). The germline V and J ends were trimmed by 1 base and 6 bases, with 13 bases remaining between them. CDR3 length equals 15 residues. Germline V gene data show CDR1 as SEHNR and CDR2 as FQNEAQ (reference sequence).

The rearrangement uses TRBV18 and TRBJ1-1; D is possibly TRBD1 (5 bases). V lost 1 base, J lost 8 bases, and 8 bases lay in between. The CDR3 runs to 12 residues. Germline V gene data show CDR1 as KGHSH and CDR2 as LQKENI. In DNA form, the CDR3 reads TGTGCCAGCTCACCACGGGGGGAAGAAGCTTTCTTT. Amino acids: CASSPRGEEAFF.